This T cell receptor beta chain was observed in a study of CD8+ T cells in alopecia areata. Study summary: Graft recipients were roughly 7-10-week-old female C3H/HeJ mice, and donor skin originated from roughly 6-12-month-old C3H/HeJ mice with spontaneous alopecia.

A sort of pooled cutaneous lymph node cells used CD4, CD8alpha, NKG2D, NKG2ACE and other stains. V lost 6 bases and J lost 4; bases outside the gene matches: 4. The CDR3 has 14 amino acids. Germline loops: CDR1 NSQYPW, CDR2 LRSPGD (reference sequence). cDNA serving as the sequencing template came from extracted, reverse transcribed RNA. The assay was immunoSEQ multiplex PCR, and TCRdb's table has in-frame clones only and misses some. This sample includes around 290,000 clones with no singletons; its ten biggest clones take up roughly 1.2%. Study-level points and caveats: Researchers reported that TCR sharing among patients proved less clear than in mice, possibly HLA-linked. Alphabeta T cells residing in normal skin are also sequenced in scalp samples. Compared with normal scalp, lesional scalp had higher clonality and more expanded CD8+ clones.

This clone was observed a few times. Its antigen is undetermined. Mouse germline and gene names are used. From the germline J gene comes the end of the CDR3, since the read stops 4 residues before it. What was sequenced was CD4+ T cells sorted from a lymph node. This receptor was identified in a C3H/HeJ mouse with alopecia areata. This line is of MHC haplotype H2-k. The rearrangement joins TRBV1 to TRBJ1-1; 11 bases align to TRBD1. The CDR3 bases that were read are TGCACCTGCAGGAGGGGGACAGGGGGCACA. This codes for CTCRRGTGGT. Given in full, the CDR3 is CTCRRGTGGTEVFF. The whole variable domain, filled in from reference TRBV1 and TRBJ1-1, reads VTLLEQNPRWRLVPRGQAVNLRCILKNSQYPWMSWYQQDLQKQLQWLFTLRSPGDKEVKSLPGADYLATRVTDTELRLQVANMSQGRTLYCTCRRGTGGTEVFFGKGTRLTVV.